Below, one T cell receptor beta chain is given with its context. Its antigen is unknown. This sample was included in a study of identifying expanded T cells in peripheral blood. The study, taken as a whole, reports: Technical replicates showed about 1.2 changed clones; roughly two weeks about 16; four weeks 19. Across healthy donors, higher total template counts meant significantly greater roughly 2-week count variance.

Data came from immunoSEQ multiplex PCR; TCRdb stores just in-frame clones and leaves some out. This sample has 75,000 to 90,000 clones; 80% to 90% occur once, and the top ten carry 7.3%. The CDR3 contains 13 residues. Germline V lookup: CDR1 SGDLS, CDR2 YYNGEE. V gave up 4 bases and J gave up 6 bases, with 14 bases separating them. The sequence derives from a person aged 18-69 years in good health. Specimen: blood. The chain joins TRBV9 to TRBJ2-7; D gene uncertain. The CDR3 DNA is TGTGCCAGCAGCACGAACCCCCTTGGCGAGCAGTACTTC. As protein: CASSTNPLGEQYF.